This record looks at one TCR beta chain sequence and its context. The sample comes from a study of Ad26.COV2.S vaccination and SARS-CoV-2 variants. Across the whole study: Ad26.COV2.S arm of COV1001 included the donor.

Germline lookup yields CDR1 SGHNT and CDR2 YYREEE (reference sequence). This CDR3 spans 14 amino acids. Trimming cost V 3 bases and J 0 bases, with 7 bases left between them. Produced via immunoSEQ multiplex PCR; TCRdb's table is partial and in-frame only. Here the sample spans a few hundred thousand clones, almost 90% being singletons. Treatment in this sample: some 20 received Ad26.COV2.S at low or high dose, single or two shots; about 5 received placebo; per-sample allocation not given. Each sample was drawn 63 days after the first injection (of vaccine or placebo). Sequencing was performed on peripheral blood, taken in a trial of Ad26.COV2.S vaccine versus placebo. The clonotype was recovered from a person between 18 and 65 years old who received the Ad26.COV2.S COVID-19 vaccine or a placebo. This chain joins TRBV5-4 and TRBJ1-3, with TRBD1 as a possible D gene (6 bases). CDR3 loop: CASSWTDSGNTIYF. CDR3 DNA: TGTGCCAGCAGCTGGACAGACTCTGGAAACACCATATATTTT.